The entry below gives a single T cell receptor beta chain sequence along with its context. Its antigen is unidentified. This entry belongs to a study of cytomegalovirus exposure and HLA in healthy donors. Study results and limitations: TCR beta sequences reportedly predicted most subjects' HLA-A and HLA-B alleles accurately. Researchers reported in a later analysis that common viral pathogens appeared linked to several top clusters. Later findings reportedly placed an Asian-associated ancestry cluster below the approximately 650-donor mean for N-insertions.

The CDR3 is 16 amino acids. The ends lost 4 bases at V and 3 bases at J; junction bases unmatched: 6. Germline V lookup: CDR1 KGHSH, CDR2 LQKENI. PCR amplification relied on 60 Vbeta primers (plus 13 Jbeta primers). Sequenced by immunoSEQ multiplex PCR; TCRdb stores in-frame clones only, minus some. The repertoire holds about 200,000 clones, with 65% to 90% as singletons. The clonotype originates from a woman between 45 and 65 years old in good health and CMV-seronegative. The sequencing input was PBMCs. This chain uses TRBV18 with TRBJ2-5; 12 bases are a match to TRBD2. CDR3 in DNA: TGTGCCAGCTCACGAACCTGGACTAGCGGGGAAGAGACCCAGTACTTC. It yields the protein CASSRTWTSGEETQYF.